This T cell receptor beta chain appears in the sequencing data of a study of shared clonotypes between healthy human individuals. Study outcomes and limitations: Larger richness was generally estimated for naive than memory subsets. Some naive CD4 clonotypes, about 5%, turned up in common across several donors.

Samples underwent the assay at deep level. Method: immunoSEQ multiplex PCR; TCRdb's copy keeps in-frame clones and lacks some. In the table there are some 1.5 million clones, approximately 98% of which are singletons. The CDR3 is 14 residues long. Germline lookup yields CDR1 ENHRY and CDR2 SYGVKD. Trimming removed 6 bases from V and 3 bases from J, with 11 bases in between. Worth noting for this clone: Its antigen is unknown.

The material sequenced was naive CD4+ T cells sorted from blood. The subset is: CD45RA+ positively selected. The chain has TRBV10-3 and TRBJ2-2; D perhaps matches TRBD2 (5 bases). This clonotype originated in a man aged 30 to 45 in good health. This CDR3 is CAIRSGADTGELFF. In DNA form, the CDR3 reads TGTGCCATCAGAAGCGGAGCTGACACCGGGGAGCTGTTTTTT.